This T cell receptor beta chain was documented in a study of control samples from healthy donors and cancer patients. The CDR3 sequence is 16 residues long. V lost 8 bases and J 0 bases, leaving 16 bases between the germline ends. Germline CDR1 reads SEHNR; CDR2 reads FQNEAQ (reference sequence). Clones were sequenced by immunoSEQ multiplex PCR, and TCRdb holds only the in-frame ones, with some missing. Seen here are around 150,000 clones, 89% observed once, and the top ten hold more than 4%. Sequenced material: blood. The chain recombines TRBV7-9 with TRBJ2-2, with D perhaps matching TRBD1 or TRBD2 (5 bases each). The receptor comes from a man under 40 in good health. CDR3 bases: TGTGCCAGCCCCCCCCCGGGGCGCCCGAACACCGGGGAGCTGTTTTTT. Translated: CASPPPGRPNTGELFF.